The source of this T cell receptor (beta chain) is a study of control samples from healthy donors and cancer patients. The ends were cut back, 5 bases at V and 8 bases at J, with 13 bases in the middle. CDR3 length: 13 amino acids. The germline V gene has CDR1 SGHNT and CDR2 YENEEA. Clones were sequenced by immunoSEQ multiplex PCR, and TCRdb holds only the in-frame ones, with some missing. The sample includes 100,000 to 150,000 clones, roughly 90% of them seen just once. Sequenced: blood. This sequence originates from a man aged 18-30 years in good health. J is TRBJ2-1 and V is TRBV11-3; tentatively, D is TRBD2 (6 bases). The DNA for the CDR3 is TGTGCCAGCAGCCCCAGACTAGTCGATGAGCAGTTCTTC. Its translation: CASSPRLVDEQFF.